These 25 T cell receptor beta chains were all obtained from the same sample, sequenced in a study of molecular identifiers for immune sequencing clone quantification. TCRdb redid the calling of the PCR reads with MiXCR, one entry per CDR3 protein. Of about 60,000 distinct CDR3 sequences in the sample, around 17% were seen once. Sample: naive CD8+ T cells from blood, with Jurkat cell RNA spiked in. Stated subset: FACS-sorted CD8+CD4-CCR7+CD45RA+ naive T cells. All receptors derive from a human donor in good health. Some libraries in this study had Jurkat cell RNA spiked in.

At least ten counts were recorded for this clonotype. J is TRBJ2-7 and V is TRBV29-1; 9 positions agree with TRBD2. CDR1 and CDR2 from the germline V gene are SQVTM and ANQGSEA. V trimming: 0 bases; J trimming: 4 bases; junction bases outside the gene matches: 16. The CDR3 runs to 18 residues. The CDR3 nucleotides read TGCAGCGTTGAAGAGGTGGGGTGGGGAAGCGGGAGGAGGTACGAGCAGTACTTC. It yields the protein CSVEEVGWGSGRRYEQYF.

There are many counts of this clonotype. The chain couples TRBV11-2 to TRBJ1-2; the match to TRBD1 covers 8 bases. The CDR3 has 17 amino acids. CDR1 SGHAT and CDR2 FQNNGV come from the germline V gene. V dropped 5 bases and J dropped 3; count of bases not matched to a gene: 14. In nucleotides, the CDR3 is TGTGCCAGCAGCACCTTCCTTGGGCAGGGGGCTGACTATGGCTACACCTTC. It specifies CASSTFLGQGADYGYTF.

This rearrangement joins TRBV9 to TRBJ2-1, with 12 nucleotides matching TRBD1. CDR1 and CDR2 from the germline V gene are SGDLS and YYNGEE. The CDR3 is 16 residues long. The trim removed 4 bases at V and 7 bases at J, leaving 9 bases unmatched. CDR3 sequence reads: CASSPGDRGLENEQFF. CDR3 sequence (DNA): TGTGCCAGCAGCCCCGGGGACAGGGGGCTTGAGAATGAGCAGTTCTTC.

In regard to this clonotype: Possible read error: a much larger clone is one base away. The rearrangement uses TRBV4-1 and TRBJ2-7; TRBD2 agrees at 11 bases. CDR3 length: 13 residues. Germline assignment: CDR1 MGHRA and CDR2 YSYEKL. The CDR3 spells CAGSLAGGYEQYF. In DNA form, the CDR3 reads TGCGCCGGCAGCCTAGCGGGAGGTTACGAGCAGTACTTC.

The table lists this clonotype with many counts. V is TRBV28 and J is TRBJ2-7, with D possibly TRBD2 on 6 matching bases. V was pared by 5 bases and J by 0 bases, with 11 bases between. CDR3 length: 14 residues. Germline CDR1 reads MDHEN; CDR2 reads SYDVKM. CDR3 protein: CASSLALSSYEQYF. CDR3 sequence (DNA): TGTGCCAGCAGTCTAGCGTTGAGCTCCTACGAGCAGTACTTC.

Concerning this clonotype itself: A single base separates this from a much larger clone, so it may be a read error. The V call is TRBV5-3, the J call TRBJ2-7; tentative D call: TRBD1 (5 bases). TRBV5-3 is an ORF; its function is uncertain. Trimming left V 10 bases short and J 0 bases short, with 26 bases between. The CDR3 has 17 residues. The CDR3 DNA reads TGTGCCGGCAGCTATCAGGTCGGCGGACAACTCTCCTACGAGCAGTACTTC. This sequence encodes CAGSYQVGGQLSYEQYF.

This clonotype was seen only a few times. This may arise from a read error, as a much more abundant clone is one base away. The V gene is TRBV20-1, the J gene TRBJ2-1; 7 bases match TRBD2. Germline V gene lookup returns CDR1 DFQATT and CDR2 SNEGSKA (reference sequence). The V segment lost 2 bases and the J segment 3 bases; nucleotides outside the gene matches: 4. The CDR3 contains 14 residues. The CDR3 bases are TGCAGTGCTAGACTGGGGGAGGGCTACAATGAGCAGTTCTTC. It encodes CSARLGEGYNEQFF.

This clonotype was seen at least ten times. V and J are TRBV28 and TRBJ2-5; TRBD2 aligns across 15 bases. V trimming: 6 bases; J trimming: 5 bases; junction bases outside the gene matches: 10. Germline loops: CDR1 MDHEN, CDR2 SYDVKM. The CDR3 spans 17 residues. In DNA form, the CDR3 reads TGTGCCAGCAGGCTGGGACTAGCGGGAGGTCGGCCGGAGACCCAGTACTTC. Its translation: CASRLGLAGGRPETQYF.

This clonotype was seen repeatedly, ten times or more. The chain recombines TRBV4-1 with TRBJ2-7; TRBD2 matches at 9 bases. The CDR3 is 18 amino acids. J lost 3 bases, V lost 5 bases, and 17 bases had no gene match. Germline values: CDR1 MGHRA, CDR2 YSYEKL. Here the CDR3 reads CASSEAGASGIRGYEQYF. The CDR3 region has the DNA TGCGCCAGCAGCGAAGCAGGTGCTAGCGGGATCCGGGGCTACGAGCAGTACTTC.

A word on this clonotype: Being one base from a much bigger clone, this may be a read error. It is likely a read error, because the conserved phenylalanine at the end of the CDR3 is missing. The J gene is TRBJ2-5, the V gene TRBV12-3 or TRBV12-4, with 11 nucleotides matching TRBD2. The ends lost 8 bases at V and 5 bases at J; junction bases unmatched: 4. This CDR3 contains 13 residues. The CDR3 sequence: CASLLAGEETQYL. The CDR3 region has the DNA TGTGCCAGCCTACTAGCGGGAGAGGAGACCCAGTACCTC.

There are many counts of this clonotype. This sequence joins TRBV30 and TRBJ2-4, with D perhaps matching TRBD1 or TRBD2 (6 bases each). The V end lost 5 bases, the J end lost 12 bases, and 17 bases lay between the germline ends. CDR1 is GTSNPN and CDR2 is SVGIG in the germline V gene (reference sequence). The CDR3 extends over 12 amino acids. CDR3 residues: CAWDPGGGDQYF. The CDR3 bases are TGTGCCTGGGATCCTGGAGGGGGAGATCAGTACTTC.

There are a few counts of this clonotype. The chain couples TRBV7-6 to TRBJ2-1; 7 nucleotides match TRBD2. Germline V gene lookup returns CDR1 SGHVS and CDR2 FNYEAQ. V trimming: 1 base; J trimming: 6 bases; junction bases outside the gene matches: 9. The length of the CDR3 is 16 residues. This CDR3 is CASSLEAGVMLNEQFF. The CDR3 coding sequence is TGTGCCAGCAGCTTAGAGGCGGGAGTAATGCTCAATGAGCAGTTCTTC.

A note on this clonotype: This may arise from a read error, as a much more abundant clone is one base away. The V gene is TRBV7-8, the J gene TRBJ1-1; 8 nucleotides line up with TRBD1. The V gene end was trimmed by 4 bases and the J gene end by 5 bases; junction bases not matched to a gene: 6. The CDR3 sequence is 14 residues long. Germline CDR1 is SGHVS and CDR2 is FQNEAQ. CDR3 DNA: TGTGCCAGCAGCTCGGACAGGGTTCTTACTGAAGCTTTCTTT. This translates into CASSSDRVLTEAFF.

In its sample, this clonotype was seen a few times. Just one base apart from a much larger clone, this may be a read error. This rearrangement joins TRBV11-2 to TRBJ2-6; D not certain. V was trimmed by 1 base and J by 2 bases, leaving 9 bases between them. Germline V CDR1 and CDR2: SGHAT, FQNNGV. There are 16 residues in the CDR3. This chain's CDR3 is CASSLGGWAGANVLTF. In DNA, the CDR3 is TGTGCCAGCAGCTTAGGGGGTTGGGCTGGGGCCAACGTCCTGACTTTC.

About this clonotype itself: Sequence at one end of the junction differs from germline and may be a read error. In DNA form, the CDR3 reads TGTGCCAGCGGGACAGGGACTAGCTCCCACAATGAGCAGTTCTTC. It encodes CASGTGTSSHNEQFF. The chain recombines TRBV27 with TRBJ2-1; D might be TRBD1 or TRBD2, each matching 9 bases. The CDR3 is made up of 15 amino acids. The V gene's germline CDR1 is MNHEY and CDR2 SMNVEV (reference sequence).

This clonotype was found many times. The gene calls are TRBV12-3 or TRBV12-4 and TRBJ2-1, with no clear D. The V gene lost 5 bases and the J gene lost 0 bases, with 11 bases spanning the gap. This CDR3 has 15 amino acids. CDR3 protein: CASSPSESSYNEQFF. The CDR3 DNA follows: TGTGCCAGCAGTCCGAGCGAGAGCTCCTACAATGAGCAGTTCTTC.

This clonotype showed up just a few times. The chain combines TRBV11-2 with TRBJ2-5, with D perhaps matching TRBD2 (6 bases). V dropped 11 bases and J dropped 1 base, with 17 bases sitting between them. The CDR3 is made up of 14 amino acids. The germline V gene encodes CDR1 SGHAT and CDR2 FQNNGV. The CDR3 sequence: CALLRGECQETQYF. DNA for the CDR3: TGTGCCCTCCTGCGGGGAGAGTGCCAAGAGACCCAGTACTTC.

In this sample, this clonotype turned up many times. This chain links TRBV5-1 with TRBJ2-7; a weak D match, TRBD1 (5 bases). The CDR3 contains 13 residues. The germline V gene encodes CDR1 SGHRS and CDR2 YFSETQ. Trimming shortened V by 0 bases and J by 3 bases, and 7 bases separated the two germline ends. The CDR3 bases are TGCGCCAGCAGCTTGGGACAGTTCTACGAGCAGTACTTC. Encoded protein: CASSLGQFYEQYF.

Points on this clonotype: This may be a read error, as it is one base from a much larger clone. V and J are TRBV19 and TRBJ2-7; D is uncertain. CDR1 and CDR2 from the germline V gene are LNHDA and SQIVND (reference sequence). This CDR3 spans 14 amino acids. CDR3 loop: CASTLTAEAYEQHF. CDR3 nucleotides: TGTGCCAGTACCCTCACAGCCGAGGCCTACGAGCAGCACTTC. Complete variable domain (other parts from reference TRBV19 and TRBJ2-7): DGGITQSPKYLFRKEGQNVTLSCEQNLNHDAMYWYRQDPGQGLRLIYYSQIVNDFQKGDIAEGYSVSREKKESFPLTVTSAQKNPTAFYLCASTLTAEAYEQHFGPGTRLTVT.

Remarks on this clonotype: This may arise from a read error, as a much more abundant clone is one base away. The V call is TRBV18, the J call TRBJ2-7; 10 nucleotides agree with TRBD2. The CDR3 is made up of 17 amino acids. From germline, CDR1 is KGHSH and CDR2 LQKENI. V lost 9 bases to trimming and J lost 3 bases; unmatched junction nucleotides: 17. The CDR3 nucleotides read TGTGCCAGTCAAAATCCGGGACTAGCGCAGACCAACTACGAGCAGTACTTC. It is translated as CASQNPGLAQTNYEQYF.

In its sample, this clonotype was seen many times. The chain carries TRBV29-1 and TRBJ1-1; D is possibly TRBD1 (5 bases). The germline V gene encodes CDR1 SQVTM and CDR2 ANQGSEA. Trimming left V 4 bases short and J 7 bases short, with 10 bases between. The CDR3 runs 11 residues. The CDR3 sequence is CSVGRDGEAFF. CDR3 bases: TGCAGCGTTGGGCGGGACGGTGAAGCTTTCTTT.

This clonotype came up many times. For the CDR3, the DNA is TGCGCCAGCAGCGTGGCGCCCGACAGGTTTGAGACCCAGTACTTC. Encoded protein: CASSVAPDRFETQYF. The chain has TRBV23-1 and TRBJ2-5; D might be TRBD1 (6 bases). TRBV23-1 is classed as an ORF, of uncertain function. The CDR3 has 15 amino acids. V lost 6 bases and J lost 5, with 19 bases in between.

This rearrangement joins TRBV2 to TRBJ2-7; 7 bases match TRBD2. With 4 bases clipped from V and 2 bases from J, the junction kept 8 bases outside the gene matches. CDR3 length: 15 amino acids. The germline CDR1 and CDR2 sequences are SNHLY and FYNNEI. The CDR3 DNA reads as TGTGCCAGCAGTGCTGTGCGGGAGAAACCCTACGAGCAGTACTTC. Translation gives CASSAVREKPYEQYF.

This clonotype was detected many times. The V call is TRBV20-1, the J call TRBJ2-1; D possibly corresponds to TRBD2 (5 bases). Germline V gene data show CDR1 as DFQATT and CDR2 as SNEGSKA (reference sequence). V was shortened by 0 bases and J by 3 bases, with 12 bases between the two germline ends. This CDR3 region has 15 residues. In DNA form, the CDR3 reads TGCAGTGCTAGAGATCTAGGACTTAACTACAATGAGCAGTTCTTC. Protein product: CSARDLGLNYNEQFF.

In this sample, this clonotype turned up many times. The chain combines TRBV3-1 with TRBJ2-7; D is possibly TRBD2 (5 bases). V lost 0 bases and J 0 bases, leaving 6 bases between the germline ends. The CDR3 is 14 amino acids. Germline V gene sequence: CDR1 LGHDT, CDR2 YNNKEL (reference sequence). The CDR3 DNA sequence: TGTGCCAGCAGCCAAGACGGACTCTCCTACGAGCAGTACTTC. As protein: CASSQDGLSYEQYF.